These 3 T cell receptor beta chains came from one sample sequenced in a study of control samples from healthy donors and cancer patients. Method: immunoSEQ multiplex PCR; TCRdb's copy keeps in-frame clones and lacks some. The repertoire holds about 250,000 clones, with about four fifths as singletons. The sequenced sample consisted of PBMCs. The source is a woman in her sixties or seventies with lung cancer.

The chain carries TRBV24-1 and TRBJ2-4; perhaps D is TRBD1 or TRBD2 (5 bases each). V gave up 4 bases and J gave up 2 bases, with 14 bases separating them. The CDR3 extends over 16 amino acids. Germline V CDR1 and CDR2: KGHDR, SFDVKD. The CDR3 DNA sequence: TGTGCCACCAGTGACTCCGGGACCGAGCCCAAAAACATTCAGTACTTC. Translated, it gives CATSDSGTEPKNIQYF.

The V call is TRBV19, the J call TRBJ2-4; 7 bases align to TRBD2. The CDR3 sequence is 15 residues long. V dropped 5 bases and J dropped 1; count of bases not matched to a gene: 5. Germline CDR1 LNHDA, CDR2 SQIVND (reference sequence). In DNA, the CDR3 is TGTGCCAGTAGTCATTGGGGGGGTGCCAAAAACATTCAGTACTTC. Protein product: CASSHWGGAKNIQYF.

The rearrangement joins TRBV10-3 to TRBJ2-2; D might be TRBD2 (6 bases). The germline V gene encodes CDR1 ENHRY and CDR2 SYGVKD. The CDR3 is 11 residues long. Trimming left V 8 bases short and J 5 bases short, with 6 bases between. CDR3: CAIGGTGELFF. DNA of the CDR3: TGTGCCATCGGAGGGACCGGGGAGCTGTTTTTT.